This T cell receptor (beta chain) is drawn from a study of blood T cells in healthy people across ages. Overall study findings and caveats: Across samples, TCR beta diversity tracked strongly with naive T cell percentage. Long-lived donors carried more naive CD4+ cells and greater diversity than aged donors.

A sample-barcoded 5' primer and a J-beta primer mix were used in a second PCR of roughly 7 to 11 cycles. TCRdb itself ran the 5' RACE reads through MiXCR, one entry per CDR3 protein. This repertoire shows over 600,000 distinct CDR3 sequences, more than 50% found once; its top ten account for around 24%. Germline CDR1 reads SGHTA; CDR2 reads FQGTGA. This CDR3 is built from 13 residues. The V and J ends lost 6 bases and 5 bases respectively, with 13 bases between them. With regard to this clonotype: The antigen is undetermined.

Per-sample yields of isolated PBMCs were at least 6 million. This receptor was obtained from a man aged 40-55 years in good health. Sequenced sample: blood. The chain links TRBV7-3 to TRBJ2-5; D is tentatively TRBD1 or TRBD2 (6 bases each). CDR3 loop: CASRGGSGETQYF. The DNA for the CDR3 is TGTGCCAGCAGAGGGGGGTCCGGGGAGACCCAGTACTTC.